Following are 8 T cell receptor beta chains from one sample sequenced in a study of early T cells in non-severe SARS-CoV-2 infection (dated by TCRdb to about 2021). Library preparation used 5' RACE. Sequencing was performed on a NextSeq 500. The public sequencing data were trimmed at Q25 with fastp and processed into clonotypes with MiXCR by TCRdb, which kept only in-frame beta chains. Records with the same CDR3 protein are collapsed into one entry carrying the most frequent genes and DNA. The sample table holds about 25,000 distinct CDR3 sequences, of which 4.4% were seen once. Over 10% of the sample is in the top ten clones. The sample comprised whole blood. Source of these receptors: an adult who was a healthcare worker with PCR-confirmed SARS-CoV-2 infection or an uninfected control (not recorded which).

This clonotype was counted many times. The chain carries TRBV6-2 or TRBV6-3 and TRBJ2-2; 7 nucleotides align to TRBD2. Germline CDR1 is MNHEY and CDR2 is SVGEGT. The CDR3 has 16 amino acids. V trimming: 6 bases; J trimming: 5 bases; junction bases outside the gene matches: 12. In DNA form, the CDR3 reads TGTGCCAGCAGCTCGATTACACTCGGGAGGACCGGGGAGCTGTTTTTT. Protein sequence: CASSSITLGRTGELFF.

This clonotype was picked up many times. The chain links TRBV9 to TRBJ2-5; 7 nucleotides line up with TRBD2. This CDR3 comprises 15 residues. V shed 0 bases and J 3 bases; nucleotides not matched to a gene: 5. Germline lookup yields CDR1 SGDLS and CDR2 YYNGEE. The chain's CDR3 is CASSVAQREEETQYF. CDR3 nucleotide sequence: TGTGCCAGCAGCGTAGCCCAGCGGGAAGAAGAGACCCAGTACTTC.

The gene calls are TRBV9 and TRBJ2-3; D is perhaps TRBD1 or TRBD2 (5 bases each). The germline CDR1 and CDR2 sequences are SGDLS and YYNGEE. The CDR3 is made up of 18 amino acids. Trimming pared 0 bases from V and 4 bases from J, leaving 21 bases between. The CDR3 region is CASSVVPLGGEGPDTQYF. The CDR3 DNA sequence: TGTGCCAGCAGCGTAGTCCCTTTGGGCGGAGAGGGGCCAGATACGCAGTATTTT.

At least ten counts were recorded for this clonotype. This sequence joins TRBV19 and TRBJ1-5, with D possibly being TRBD1 (5 bases). The CDR3 is 16 residues long. The germline V gene has CDR1 LNHDA and CDR2 SQIVND (reference sequence). Between the trimmed V and J ends, which lost 7 bases and 4 bases, there was a span of 20 bases. In DNA, the CDR3 is TGTGCCAGTATCCCCCGAGGGCGAGGGGAAAATCAGCCCCAGCATTTT. Amino acid sequence: CASIPRGRGENQPQHF.

The table lists this clonotype with many counts. This may be a read error, as it is one base from a much larger clone. This chain connects TRBV4-3 to TRBJ2-1; 15 bases are shared with TRBD2. The CDR3 covers 15 residues. Germline V lookup: CDR1 LGHNA, CDR2 YSLEER. The ends lost 5 bases at V and 5 bases at J; junction bases unmatched: 1. The CDR3, as DNA: TGCGCCAGCAGCTGGACTAGCGGGAGGGACAATGAGCAGTTCTTC. Translated: CASSWTSGRDNEQFF.

This clonotype was picked up many times. The gene calls are TRBV4-3 and TRBJ1-2; 8 nucleotides line up with TRBD1. This CDR3 contains 15 residues. V gave up 4 bases and J gave up 0 bases; unmatched junction bases: 4. CDR1 LGHNA and CDR2 YSLEER come from the germline V gene. Here the CDR3 reads CASSPGQGTNYGYTF. In nucleotides, the CDR3 is TGCGCCAGCAGCCCAGGACAGGGCACTAACTATGGCTACACCTTC.

This clonotype was seen at least ten times. This chain connects TRBV20-1 to TRBJ2-1; possibly TRBD2 for D (5 bases). Trimming removed 0 bases from V and 4 bases from J, with 16 bases in between. The CDR3 is 16 amino acids. Germline CDR1 and CDR2: DFQATT and SNEGSKA (reference sequence). DNA of the CDR3: TGCAGTGCTAGAGATTGGCGGGCGGAACCGTACAATGAGCAGTTCTTC. Residues: CSARDWRAEPYNEQFF.

A few counts support this clonotype. The J gene is TRBJ1-5, the V gene TRBV7-2; D may be TRBD1 (6 bases). The CDR3 spans 14 residues. The V gene's germline CDR1 is SGHTA and CDR2 FQGNSA. V gave up 3 bases and J gave up 4 bases, with 10 bases separating them. The CDR3 DNA reads as TGTGCCAGCAGCTTGGGACACTTGAATCAGCCCCAGCATTTT. Its translation is CASSLGHLNQPQHF.